This TCR beta chain came from a study of regulatory T cells in long-lasting Graves disease. Specified time point: newly diagnosed GD, antithyroid drugs for less than 3 months. There was RNA extracted from PBMCs, and the TCR library was made from it. Relying on iRepertoire HTBI primers and Arm-PCR of CDR3 regions, the team built TCR beta libraries. TCRdb independently ran MiXCR on the multiplex PCR reads; one entry per CDR3 protein. The data hold 550,000 to 650,000 distinct CDR3 sequences, with 15% to 20% observed a single time. With regard to this clonotype: One base away lies a much larger clone, so this may be a sequencing read error.

In germline, CDR1 is SEHNR, CDR2 FQNEAQ (reference sequence). The CDR3 totals 16 residues. The data were also submitted as part of a second study, on T cells in Graves' hyperthyroidism and ophthalmopathy.

The TCR comes from a man younger than 30 with Graves disease. Sample: peripheral blood mononuclear cells (PBMCs), taken at new diagnosis, from a patient treated with antithyroid drugs. The chain links TRBV7-9 to TRBJ2-5; weak D call: TRBD2 (6 bases). The closer fit of TRBJ2-1 to the DNA end suggests the J call may be wrong. CDR3 protein: CASGLLGLANGNEQFF. CDR3 nucleotides: TGTGCCAGCGGCTTACTGGGGCTAGCGAACGGCAATGAGCAGTTCTTC.